The 10 T cell receptor beta chains presented below share a single source sample, sequenced in a study of OX40 agonist ivuxolimab in advanced cancers. TCRdb's copy holds only in-frame clones and misses some; the assay was immunoSEQ multiplex PCR. The sample includes roughly 80,000 clones, about 83% of them seen just once. Specimen: CD4+ or CD8+ T cells sorted from blood, collected in a trial of the OX40 agonist ivuxolimab. The receptors originated from an adult with an advanced solid tumor such as melanoma, head and neck, liver or kidney cancer.

V usage is TRBV9 and J usage is TRBJ2-3; 14 nucleotides align to TRBD2. Germline V lookup: CDR1 SGDLS, CDR2 YYNGEE. Trimming removed 3 bases from V and 6 bases from J; junction bases left unmatched: 9. The CDR3 extends over 17 amino acids. This CDR3 is CASSAQTSGGALDTQYF. DNA for the CDR3: TGTGCCAGCAGCGCCCAGACTAGCGGGGGGGCGTTGGATACGCAGTATTTT.

V gene TRBV7-9 combines with J gene TRBJ1-2, with TRBD1 as a possible D gene (5 bases). This CDR3 is 14 amino acids long. Germline V gene data show CDR1 as SEHNR and CDR2 as FQNEAQ (reference sequence). V shed 5 bases and J shed 5 bases, with 15 bases lying between them. CDR3 region: CASSPSGGSYGYTF. The CDR3 DNA reads as TGTGCCAGCAGCCCATCGGGGGGATCATATGGCTACACCTTC.

The chain links TRBV9 to TRBJ2-5; TRBD2 aligns across 13 bases. Gene TRBJ2-7 matches the end of the DNA better, so the J call may be wrong. This CDR3 comprises 15 residues. CDR1 and CDR2 from the germline V gene are SGDLS and YYNGEE. The CDR3 spells CASSIGLAGEYEQYF. The CDR3 DNA reads TGTGCCAGCAGCATCGGACTAGCGGGAGAATACGAGCAGTACTTC.

The V gene is TRBV12-2, the J gene TRBJ2-5. TRBV12-2 is termed a pseudogene. The CDR3 extends over 14 amino acids. The chain's CDR3 is CASRLGPTQETQYF. CDR3 DNA sequence: TGTGCAAGTCGCTTAGGACCCACCCAAGAGACCCAGTACTTC.

This clone has only a few counts. The chain couples TRBV18 to TRBJ1-1; D not resolved. Germline CDR1 is KGHSH and CDR2 is LQKENI. Trimming removed 0 bases from V and 1 base from J, with 12 bases in between. The CDR3 has 16 amino acids. This CDR3 reads CASSPPSAGPNTEAFF. The CDR3 bases are TGTGCCAGCTCACCACCGTCGGCAGGACCGAACACTGAAGCTTTCTTT.

V and J are TRBV30 and TRBJ1-2; D is undetermined. The germline V gene has CDR1 GTSNPN and CDR2 SVGIG (reference sequence). The CDR3 is made up of 11 amino acids. Between the trimmed V and J ends, which lost 4 bases and 2 bases, there was a span of 5 bases. CDR3 bases: TGTGCCTGGATGGGGAACTATGGCTACACCTTC. This sequence encodes CAWMGNYGYTF.

The rearrangement joins TRBV7-3 to TRBJ1-3; maybe TRBD1 (6 bases). This CDR3 region has 16 residues. Germline CDR1 SGHTA, CDR2 FQGTGA. The V and J ends lost 1 base and 2 bases respectively, with 12 bases between them. The CDR3: CASSLSSGVTGNTIYF. In nucleotides, the CDR3 is TGTGCCAGCAGCTTAAGCTCAGGGGTGACTGGAAACACCATATATTTT.

The CDR3 coding sequence is TGTGCCAGCAGCTCATCGGGCCGCAGGGTCAACTACGAGCAGTACTTC. Protein product: CASSSSGRRVNYEQYF. The genes are TRBV7-2 and TRBJ2-7, with D perhaps TRBD1 (5 bases). The CDR3 is made up of 16 amino acids. Germline CDR1 reads SGHTA; CDR2 reads FQGNSA. The V and J ends lost 4 bases and 3 bases respectively, with 19 bases between them.

The V and J genes are TRBV18 and TRBJ1-1; D may be TRBD1 (6 bases). There are 16 residues in the CDR3. CDR1 and CDR2 from the germline V gene are KGHSH and LQKENI. With 2 bases removed from V and 0 bases from J, the gap between germline ends came to 13 bases. The CDR3 reads CASSPKAQGMNTEAFF. In DNA, the CDR3 is TGTGCCAGCTCACCAAAGGCGCAGGGGATGAACACTGAAGCTTTCTTT.

The J gene is TRBJ1-5, the V gene TRBV4-1; D is uncertain. V dropped 0 bases and J dropped 7 bases, with 19 bases sitting between them. The CDR3 covers 17 residues. Germline CDR1 MGHRA, CDR2 YSYEKL. The CDR3: CASSQEPPGREGQPQHF. In nucleotides, the CDR3 is TGCGCCAGCAGCCAAGAACCCCCCGGGAGGGAGGGACAGCCCCAGCATTTT.